This TCR beta chain was identified during a study of T cell responses to AZD1222 COVID-19 vaccine (dated by TCRdb to the early 2020s). For the wider study: AZD1222 recipients with second doses at about 4 weeks or about 12 weeks were pooled, because spike-specific TCR depth and breadth did not differ between schedules. Trial participants were enrolled by age into subgroups of 18-55, 56-69 and 70-plus years, and around 140, 26 and 57 TCR-sequenced participants, respectively, were included in these subgroups. TCR sequencing was performed for some 250 trial participants, of whom about 200 were given two doses of AZD1222 and approximately 26 were given two doses of MenACWY control vaccine.

The label giving this sample's time point can be read as: baseline before first vaccination. Samples from vaccinated people were obtained from the UK trials COV001 and COV002, which included a single-blind randomized controlled phase 2/3 trial of AZD1222 (ChAdOx1 nCoV-19) in healthy adults. For TCRbeta chain sequencing, PBMC samples from trial participants were taken at day 0 and at day 28 after the second dose. The CDR3 regions of human TCRbeta chains were analyzed by immunosequencing. Per the source publication's procedure: Repertoire TCRs were matched against a reference library of SARS-CoV-2-specific TCRs generated with the MIRA antigen-specificity platform. Breadth meant the fraction of unique TCRs that were SARS-CoV-2-associated, whereas depth meant the fraction of total T cells that were SARS-CoV-2-associated. Using the MIRA data, each spike-specific TCR was assigned both to the spike region to which the TCR was reactive and to a CD4 or CD8 class. Log10-transformed breadth and depth values were compared by one-way ANOVA with Sidak's multiple comparisons tests. TCRdb took this table from immuneACCESS and kept in-frame rearrangements with V and J called. Such tables lack part of the clones; where checked against another copy, unresolved V genes explain under half of the gap, and the rest is unexplained. D and trimming come from the DNA, and the V and J calls and clone size come from that table. The sample records roughly 110,000 clones, roughly nine tenths of which are singletons. 4.5% of the sample belongs to the ten largest clones.

The CDR3 measures 13 amino acids from cysteine to phenylalanine. Just the 39-base CDR3 DNA is kept, in frame starting at base 1. The germline V gene supplies CDR1 SNHLY and CDR2 FYNNEI. Deletion took 4 bases off V and 4 bases off J, with a span of 7 bases between the germline ends. With regard to this clone: Its antigen target is currently unknown. No much larger clone is present one base from it, and per-base qualities are unavailable.

The paper's findings and limits, for the study overall: In the small 56-69-year group, the increase in depth fell short of significance, most likely because of low power. Conclusions about previously exposed vaccinees are limited, since just five or six AZD1222 recipients were seropositive for SARS-CoV-2 at baseline. Participants were mostly white British, with more females than males. The authors suggested clonal diversity may have been underestimated. Nearly half of unique spike-specific TCRs reportedly recognized epitopes outside regions mutated in the B.1.351 and B.1.1.7 variants. Spike-specific TCR breadth and depth rose significantly after two AZD1222 doses compared with day 0 and with MenACWY recipients. Because no samples from the day 14 peak response were available, repertoires could be characterized only after the peak T cell response. The whole spike protein was spanned by vaccine-associated CD4 TCRs, and dominant responses were seen in regions 160-218 and 743-854.

Here the sequenced sample was peripheral blood, taken on day 0 of AZD1222 vaccination. This receptor chain uses TRBV2 and TRBJ1-4; the D gene is not confidently resolved. The sequence derives from an adult in good health. The DNA sequence is as follows: TGTGCCAGCAGTGTAGTTCGTAATGAAAAACTGTTTTTT. It codes for CASSVVRNEKLFF.